Sequencing of this TCR beta chain was carried out in a study of human T cells and chemical hapten exposure (dated by TCRdb to the early 2020s). As for the study more broadly: Libraries were combined into a pool for sequencing, and differences in TCR yield between samples came mainly from small differences in library volumes within the pool. The study tracked peripheral blood TCR repertoire changes in vivo during primary and secondary sensitization to the hapten diphenylcyclopropenone (DPC) in alopecia patients. For every blood RNA sample, sequencing covered both the TCR alpha and TCR beta chains. Overall study results and their limits: Repeated subsampling changed both the strength of the expansion versus patch-test correlation and the threshold at which that correlation became significant. No change with DPC sensitization was found in the number of TCRs above 1 in 1000 frequency, and no evidence of global repertoire structure alterations was found.

Reading the germline V gene gives CDR1 SQVTM and CDR2 ANQGSEA. The germline V and J ends show losses of 2 bases and 1 base respectively, and no gene match explains 8 bases of the junction. Inclusive of the bounding cysteine and phenylalanine, the CDR3 is 18 residues long. Here the CDR3 DNA is all that survives: 54 bases in frame from base 1. In light of the paper, this sample's time point label describes: healthy volunteer bleed at 2 weeks. Total RNA was isolated from unfractionated whole blood collected in Tempus Blood RNA tubes. Four to six healthy volunteers were used as TCR sequencing controls and were bled at day 0, 2 weeks and 6 weeks. The library was prepared using RACE. Sequenced on a NextSeq 500. During library preparation, unique molecular identifiers were attached to individual cDNA molecules so that TCRs could be counted in a quantitative, reproducible way. As for the original processing: A median of about 87,000 TCRs per sample was observed, with a range of 23,224 to 690,600. V, J and CDR3 annotation of the TCR reads was performed with the Decombinator software suite. To make PS versus PT1 abundance plots, every sample was subsampled to the same number of TCRs (28,000). TCRs were defined as expanded if absent before sensitization and observed at least eight times at the 2-week time point. In-frame beta chains were kept once TCRdb had trimmed the public reads at Q25 with fastp and called clones with MiXCR. Every entry covers one CDR3 protein and lists the most common genes and DNA from its rows. TCRdb, not the authors, supplied the V and J calls. The sample profile shows 28,000 or so distinct CDR3 sequences; 6.5% to 9% of them were found once. Under 10% of the sample is in the top ten clones.

This clonotype was detected ten times or more. Its antigen is not yet known. No base qualities exist here, and no much larger clone lies one base off it. The source of this sequence is a human donor in good health. Some clones in this sample may be carry-over from other donors' samples. The sequenced material came from whole blood. The sequence joins TRBV29-1 to TRBJ2-1; TRBD2 lines up with 13 middle nucleotides. The CDR3 sequence is CSVERTSGSARSYNEQFF. The DNA reads as follows: TGCAGCGTTGAAAGGACTAGCGGGAGCGCGAGATCCTACAATGAGCAGTTCTTC.